This is a list of T cell receptor beta chains from one sample in a study of shared clonotypes between healthy human individuals. TCRdb's table, derived via immunoSEQ multiplex PCR, lists solely in-frame clones and lacks some. The sample consists of roughly 1,500,000 clones, around 98.5% of them appearing once. The specimen was naive CD4+ T cells sorted from blood. The origin of the receptors is a man under 40 in good health. CDR3s include the opening cysteine and the closing phenylalanine or tryptophan. The order of the fields is clone size, V gene, J gene, D gene, CDR3 protein, CDR3 DNA. The D gene is left open where the match is weak. Some rows have no size entry. The others give once, few or many, or a class for an expanded clone.

abundance: .; v_gene: TRBV10-2; j_gene: TRBJ1-1; d_gene: .; CDR3aa: CASSDPGWGTEAFF; CDR3nt: TGCGCCAGTTCAGATCCGGGGTGGGGCACTGAAGCTTTCTTT
abundance: once; v_gene: TRBV7-9; j_gene: TRBJ2-7; d_gene: .; CDR3aa: CASSKTTGTKYEQYF; CDR3nt: TGTGCCAGCAGCAAGACTACCGGGACAAAGTACGAGCAGTACTTC
abundance: once; v_gene: TRBV7-2; j_gene: TRBJ2-1; d_gene: TRBD2; CDR3aa: CASSLNRAGLADEQFF; CDR3nt: TGTGCCAGCAGCTTAAACCGAGCGGGACTAGCGGATGAGCAGTTCTTC
abundance: .; v_gene: TRBV15; j_gene: TRBJ2-5; d_gene: TRBD1; CDR3aa: CATSKQGAGETQYF; CDR3nt: TGTGCCACCAGCAAACAGGGGGCGGGGGAGACCCAGTACTTC
abundance: .; v_gene: TRBV10-1; j_gene: TRBJ2-1; d_gene: TRBD1; CDR3aa: CASSEWQGANEQFF; CDR3nt: TGCGCCAGCAGTGAGTGGCAGGGGGCAAATGAGCAGTTCTTC
abundance: .; v_gene: TRBV7-2; j_gene: TRBJ2-2; d_gene: TRBD1; CDR3aa: CASSAYGQAGELFF; CDR3nt: TGTGCCAGCAGCGCCTACGGACAGGCCGGGGAGCTGTTTTTT
abundance: .; v_gene: TRBV6-6; j_gene: TRBJ1-2; d_gene: TRBD1; CDR3aa: CASSGTGGGYTF; CDR3nt: TGTGCCAGCAGTGGGACAGGGGGTGGCTACACCTTC
abundance: .; v_gene: TRBV29-1; j_gene: TRBJ2-3; d_gene: .; CDR3aa: CSINQVMSTDTQYF; CDR3nt: TGCAGCATCAACCAGGTTATGAGCACAGATACGCAGTATTTT
abundance: .; v_gene: TRBV28; j_gene: TRBJ2-5; d_gene: .; CDR3aa: CASTLRRGETQYF; CDR3nt: TGTGCCAGCACCTTACGGAGGGGAGAGACCCAGTACTTC
abundance: .; v_gene: TRBV6-6; j_gene: TRBJ2-7; d_gene: .; CDR3aa: CASSTTGGTGSYEQYF; CDR3nt: TGTGCCAGCAGTACGACCGGGGGCACAGGCTCCTACGAGCAGTACTTC
abundance: .; v_gene: TRBV7-2; j_gene: TRBJ2-3; d_gene: .; CDR3aa: CASSLNWGPDTQYF; CDR3nt: TGTGCCAGCAGCCTTAACTGGGGGCCAGATACGCAGTATTTT
abundance: .; v_gene: TRBV5-6; j_gene: TRBJ2-1; d_gene: .; CDR3aa: CASSLVGASSYNEQFF; CDR3nt: TGTGCCAGCAGCTTGGTAGGCGCTAGCTCCTACAATGAGCAGTTCTTC
abundance: .; v_gene: TRBV2; j_gene: TRBJ2-3; d_gene: TRBD2; CDR3aa: CASRRLAGGSTDTQYF; CDR3nt: TGTGCCAGCAGAAGACTAGCGGGAGGAAGCACAGATACGCAGTATTTT
abundance: .; v_gene: TRBV28; j_gene: TRBJ2-7; d_gene: TRBD1; CDR3aa: CASRERQGADEQYF; CDR3nt: TGTGCCAGCAGGGAAAGACAGGGGGCGGATGAGCAGTACTTC
abundance: .; v_gene: TRBV6-6; j_gene: TRBJ2-7; d_gene: TRBD2; CDR3aa: CASSYQREIHEQYF; CDR3nt: TGTGCCAGCAGTTACCAGCGGGAGATACACGAGCAGTACTTC
abundance: .; v_gene: TRBV18; j_gene: TRBJ2-3; d_gene: .; CDR3aa: CASSPTRDTDTQYF; CDR3nt: TGTGCCAGCTCACCAACGAGGGACACAGATACGCAGTATTTT
abundance: .; v_gene: TRBV7-9; j_gene: TRBJ2-5; d_gene: TRBD2; CDR3aa: CASSLGTSGIGETQYF; CDR3nt: TGTGCCAGCAGCTTAGGAACTAGCGGGATCGGGGAGACCCAGTACTTC
abundance: once; v_gene: TRBV7-3; j_gene: TRBJ2-1; d_gene: TRBD2; CDR3aa: CASSLAGGYNEQFF; CDR3nt: TGTGCCAGCAGCTTGGCGGGAGGGTACAATGAGCAGTTCTTC
abundance: .; v_gene: TRBV30; j_gene: TRBJ1-3; d_gene: .; CDR3aa: CAWSRGDTIYF; CDR3nt: TGTGCCTGGAGTCGGGGGGACACCATATATTTT
abundance: .; v_gene: TRBV25-1; j_gene: TRBJ2-3; d_gene: .; CDR3aa: CASSPPQLGDTQYF; CDR3nt: TGTGCCAGCAGCCCCCCGCAACTTGGGGATACGCAGTATTTT
abundance: .; v_gene: TRBV19; j_gene: TRBJ1-1; d_gene: .; CDR3aa: CASSLGSGNTEAFF; CDR3nt: TGTGCCAGTAGTCTGGGGTCTGGGAACACTGAAGCTTTCTTT
abundance: .; v_gene: TRBV10-2; j_gene: TRBJ1-2; d_gene: .; CDR3aa: CASSESGGYGYTF; CDR3nt: TGCGCCAGCAGTGAGTCAGGGGGATATGGCTACACCTTC
abundance: .; v_gene: TRBV7-2; j_gene: TRBJ2-3; d_gene: .; CDR3aa: CASSGDSFRTDTQYF; CDR3nt: TGTGCCAGCAGCGGGGACTCGTTTCGGACAGATACGCAGTATTTT
abundance: .; v_gene: TRBV5-1; j_gene: TRBJ1-4; d_gene: .; CDR3aa: CASREPRAGLNEKLFF; CDR3nt: TGCGCCAGCAGAGAACCACGGGCAGGACTTAATGAAAAACTGTTTTTT
abundance: .; v_gene: TRBV7-9; j_gene: TRBJ1-2; d_gene: TRBD1; CDR3aa: CASSPRDRGLRLADDYTF; CDR3nt: TGTGCCAGCAGCCCTCGGGACAGGGGGTTGCGTCTCGCGGACGACTACACCTTC
abundance: .; v_gene: TRBV6-5; j_gene: TRBJ1-5; d_gene: .; CDR3aa: CASSRRFGEGQPQHF; CDR3nt: TGTGCCAGCAGTCGCCGGTTTGGGGAGGGCCAGCCCCAGCATTTT
abundance: .; v_gene: TRBV5-1; j_gene: TRBJ2-3; d_gene: .; CDR3aa: CASRLLGNGPTDTQYF; CDR3nt: TGCGCCAGTAGGTTGTTGGGCAACGGTCCCACAGATACGCAGTATTTT
abundance: .; v_gene: TRBV19; j_gene: TRBJ2-2; d_gene: TRBD2; CDR3aa: CASSTGGLGVTGELFF; CDR3nt: TGTGCCAGTAGTACTGGGGGACTAGGGGTCACCGGGGAGCTGTTTTTT
abundance: .; v_gene: TRBV2; j_gene: TRBJ1-5; d_gene: .; CDR3aa: CASSETHYSNQPQHF; CDR3nt: TGTGCCAGCAGTGAAACCCATTATAGCAATCAGCCCCAGCATTTT
abundance: .; v_gene: TRBV19; j_gene: TRBJ2-1; d_gene: TRBD2; CDR3aa: CASSSIRLLAGGSSYNEQFF; CDR3nt: TGTGCCAGTAGCAGTATACGATTACTAGCGGGAGGTAGCTCCTACAATGAGCAGTTCTTC
abundance: .; v_gene: TRBV28; j_gene: TRBJ2-5; d_gene: .; CDR3aa: CASSLGVRGQETQYF; CDR3nt: TGTGCCAGCAGTTTAGGGGTTCGGGGGCAAGAGACCCAGTACTTC
abundance: .; v_gene: TRBV30; j_gene: TRBJ1-1; d_gene: .; CDR3aa: CAWGGRTEAFF; CDR3nt: TGTGCCTGGGGAGGCAGGACTGAAGCTTTCTTT
abundance: .; v_gene: TRBV27; j_gene: TRBJ2-5; d_gene: TRBD2; CDR3aa: CASSLLGGGETQYF; CDR3nt: TGTGCCAGCAGTTTATTAGGCGGGGGGGAGACCCAGTACTTC
abundance: .; v_gene: TRBV5-1; j_gene: TRBJ1-2; d_gene: .; CDR3aa: CASSAGPFDYGYTF; CDR3nt: TGCGCCAGCAGCGCGGGACCATTCGACTATGGCTACACCTTC
abundance: once; v_gene: TRBV5-1; j_gene: TRBJ2-1; d_gene: TRBD1; CDR3aa: CASSLQGDSYNEQFF; CDR3nt: TGCGCCAGCAGCTTACAGGGGGACTCCTACAATGAGCAGTTCTTC
abundance: .; v_gene: TRBV5-1; j_gene: TRBJ2-2; d_gene: TRBD1; CDR3aa: CASSRTLPGQGTGELFF; CDR3nt: TGCGCCAGCAGCCGGACCCTACCGGGACAGGGGACCGGGGAGCTGTTTTTT
abundance: .; v_gene: TRBV15; j_gene: TRBJ2-1; d_gene: TRBD1; CDR3aa: CATSRDIQGVYNEQFF; CDR3nt: TGTGCCACCAGCAGAGATATTCAGGGGGTGTACAATGAGCAGTTCTTC
abundance: .; v_gene: TRBV6-5; j_gene: TRBJ1-2; d_gene: .; CDR3aa: CASSSRDNYGYTF; CDR3nt: TGTGCCAGCTCATCCCGGGACAACTATGGCTACACCTTC
abundance: .; v_gene: TRBV7-9; j_gene: TRBJ1-4; d_gene: TRBD1; CDR3aa: CASSPQGGGEKLFF; CDR3nt: TGTGCCAGCAGCCCACAGGGGGGAGGTGAAAAACTGTTTTTT
abundance: .; v_gene: TRBV7-3; j_gene: TRBJ2-3; d_gene: TRBD2; CDR3aa: CASSKTSGLGTDTQYF; CDR3nt: TGTGCCAGCAGCAAGACTAGCGGGTTGGGCACAGATACGCAGTATTTT
abundance: .; v_gene: TRBV18; j_gene: TRBJ2-7; d_gene: .; CDR3aa: CASSPTTTNYEQYF; CDR3nt: TGTGCCAGCTCTCCCACCACTACCAACTACGAGCAGTACTTC
abundance: .; v_gene: TRBV5-1; j_gene: TRBJ2-7; d_gene: TRBD1; CDR3aa: CASSLGTGNPTRGQYF; CDR3nt: TGCGCCAGCAGCTTGGGGACAGGGAACCCTACGAGGGGGCAGTACTTC
abundance: .; v_gene: TRBV10-3; j_gene: TRBJ2-7; d_gene: TRBD1; CDR3aa: CANRGQGGYYEQYF; CDR3nt: TGTGCCAATCGAGGACAGGGGGGATACTACGAGCAGTACTTC
abundance: .; v_gene: TRBV28; j_gene: TRBJ2-6; d_gene: .; CDR3aa: CASSLFMTSGANVLTF; CDR3nt: TGTGCCAGCAGTTTATTTATGACCTCTGGGGCCAACGTCCTGACTTTC
abundance: .; v_gene: TRBV7-2; j_gene: TRBJ1-5; d_gene: .; CDR3aa: CASTVGGAHLQPQHF; CDR3nt: TGTGCCAGCACCGTAGGGGGTGCCCATCTTCAGCCCCAGCATTTT
abundance: .; v_gene: TRBV4-1; j_gene: TRBJ1-2; d_gene: TRBD1; CDR3aa: CASSHIQGADYGYTF; CDR3nt: TGCGCCAGCAGCCATATACAGGGGGCTGACTATGGCTACACCTTC
abundance: .; v_gene: TRBV6-5; j_gene: TRBJ2-5; d_gene: .; CDR3aa: CASRDVEETQYF; CDR3nt: TGTGCCAGCAGAGACGTAGAAGAGACCCAGTACTTC